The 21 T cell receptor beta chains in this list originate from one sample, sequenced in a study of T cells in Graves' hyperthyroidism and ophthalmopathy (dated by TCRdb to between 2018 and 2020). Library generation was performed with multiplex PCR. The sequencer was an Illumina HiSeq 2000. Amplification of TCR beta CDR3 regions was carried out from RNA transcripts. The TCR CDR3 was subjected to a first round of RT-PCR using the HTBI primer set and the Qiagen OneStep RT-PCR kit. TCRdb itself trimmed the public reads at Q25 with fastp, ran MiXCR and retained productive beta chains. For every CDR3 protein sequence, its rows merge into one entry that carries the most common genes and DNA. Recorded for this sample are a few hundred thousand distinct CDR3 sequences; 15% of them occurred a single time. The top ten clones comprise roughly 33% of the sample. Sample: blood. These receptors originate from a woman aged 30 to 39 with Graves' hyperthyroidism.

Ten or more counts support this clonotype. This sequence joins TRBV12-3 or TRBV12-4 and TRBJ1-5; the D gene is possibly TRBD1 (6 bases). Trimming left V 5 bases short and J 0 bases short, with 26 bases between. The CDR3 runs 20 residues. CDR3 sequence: CASSLDMGRGAPYSNQPQHF. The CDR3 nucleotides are TGTGCCAGCAGTCTCGACATGGGGAGGGGGGCCCCTTATAGCAATCAGCCCCAGCATTTT.

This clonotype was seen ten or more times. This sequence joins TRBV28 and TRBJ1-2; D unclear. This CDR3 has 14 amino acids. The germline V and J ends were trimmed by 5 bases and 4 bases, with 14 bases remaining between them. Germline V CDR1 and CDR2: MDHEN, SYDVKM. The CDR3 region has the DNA TGTGCCAGCAGTCCCCCCGGCAGACCCTATGGCTACACCTTC. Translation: CASSPPGRPYGYTF.

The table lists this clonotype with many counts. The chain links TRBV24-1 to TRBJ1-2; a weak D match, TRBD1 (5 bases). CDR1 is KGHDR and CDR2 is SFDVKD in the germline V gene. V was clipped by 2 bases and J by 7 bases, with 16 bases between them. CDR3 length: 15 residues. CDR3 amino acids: CATSDSVRDGSGYTF. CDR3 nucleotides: TGTGCCACCAGTGATTCGGTCCGGGACGGCAGTGGCTACACCTTC.

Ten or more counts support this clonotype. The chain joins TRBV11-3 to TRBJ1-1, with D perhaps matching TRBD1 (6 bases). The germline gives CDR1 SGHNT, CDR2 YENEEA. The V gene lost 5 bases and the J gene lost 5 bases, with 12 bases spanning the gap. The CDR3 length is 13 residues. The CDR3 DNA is TGTGCCAGCAGCCTGGACAGTTTGACTGAAGCTTTCTTT. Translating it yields CASSLDSLTEAFF.

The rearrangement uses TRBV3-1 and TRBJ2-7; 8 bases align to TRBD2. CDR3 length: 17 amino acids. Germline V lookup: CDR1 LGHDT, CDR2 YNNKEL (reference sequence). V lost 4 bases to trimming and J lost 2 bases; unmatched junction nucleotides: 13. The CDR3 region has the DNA TGTGCCAGCAGCCCCTTTTTCCCAGCGGGAGTCCCCTACGAGCAGTACTTC. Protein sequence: CASSPFFPAGVPYEQYF.

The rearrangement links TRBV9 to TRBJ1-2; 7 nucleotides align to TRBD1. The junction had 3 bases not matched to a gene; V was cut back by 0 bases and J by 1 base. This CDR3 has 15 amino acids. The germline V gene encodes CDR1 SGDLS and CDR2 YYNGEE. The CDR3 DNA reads TGTGCCAGCAGCGTAGACAGGGGTTATAACTATGGCTACACCTTC. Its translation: CASSVDRGYNYGYTF. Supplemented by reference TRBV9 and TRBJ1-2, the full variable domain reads DSGVTQTPKHLITATGQRVTLRCSPRSGDLSVYWYQQSLDQGLQFLIQYYNGEERAKGNILERFSAQQFPDLHSELNLSSLELGDSALYFCASSVDRGYNYGYTFGSGTRLTVV.

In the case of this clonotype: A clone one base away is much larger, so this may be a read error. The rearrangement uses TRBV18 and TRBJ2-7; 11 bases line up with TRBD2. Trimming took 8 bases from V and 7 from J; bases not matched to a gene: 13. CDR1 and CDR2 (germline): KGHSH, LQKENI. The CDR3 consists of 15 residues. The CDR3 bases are TGTGCCAGCCCGTGGATAGCGGGAGGGCCAGGGGAGCAGTACTTC. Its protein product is CASPWIAGGPGEQYF.

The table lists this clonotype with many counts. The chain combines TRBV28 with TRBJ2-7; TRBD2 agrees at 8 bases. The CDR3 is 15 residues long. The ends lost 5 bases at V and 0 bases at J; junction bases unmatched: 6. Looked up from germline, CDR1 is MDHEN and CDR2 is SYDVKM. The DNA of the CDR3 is TGTGCCAGCAGTCCACTAGCGGAGATCTCCTACGAGCAGTACTTC. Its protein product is CASSPLAEISYEQYF. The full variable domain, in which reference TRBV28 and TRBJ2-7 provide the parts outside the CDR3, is DVKVTQSSRYLVKRTGEKVFLECVQDMDHENMFWYRQDPGLGLRLIYFSYDVKMKEKGDIPEGYSVSREKKERFSLILESASTNQTSMYLCASSPLAEISYEQYFGPGTRLTVT.

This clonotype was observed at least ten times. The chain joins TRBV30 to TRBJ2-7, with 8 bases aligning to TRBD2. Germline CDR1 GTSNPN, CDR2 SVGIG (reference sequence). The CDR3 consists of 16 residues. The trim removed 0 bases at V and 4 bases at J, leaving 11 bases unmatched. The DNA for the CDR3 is TGTGCCTGGAGTGTCGCCCCCAGGACTAGCTTTTACGAGCAGTACTTC. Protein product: CAWSVAPRTSFYEQYF. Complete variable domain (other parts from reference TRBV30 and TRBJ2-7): SQTIHQWPATLVQPVGSPLSLECTVEGTSNPNLYWYRQAAGRGLQLLFYSVGIGQISSEVPQNLSASRPQDRQFILSSKKLLLSDSGFYLCAWSVAPRTSFYEQYFGPGTRLTVT.

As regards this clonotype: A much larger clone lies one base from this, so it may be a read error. The CDR3 here is CASSLSGGWSGRISETRYF. The CDR3 nucleotides are TGTGCCAGCAGCTTAAGCGGCGGTTGGAGCGGGAGGATATCAGAGACCCGGTACTTC. The rearrangement joins TRBV11-1 to TRBJ2-5; 9 bases match TRBD2. The CDR3 is made up of 19 amino acids. CDR1 and CDR2 (germline): SGHAT, FQDESV (reference sequence).

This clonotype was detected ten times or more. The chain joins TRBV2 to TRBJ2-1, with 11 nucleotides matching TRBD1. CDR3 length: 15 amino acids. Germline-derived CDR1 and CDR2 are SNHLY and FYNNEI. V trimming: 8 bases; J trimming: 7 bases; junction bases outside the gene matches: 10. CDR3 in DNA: TGTGCCAGCCGATACCCTGGGACAGGGGGTAATGAGCAGTTCTTC. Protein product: CASRYPGTGGNEQFF.

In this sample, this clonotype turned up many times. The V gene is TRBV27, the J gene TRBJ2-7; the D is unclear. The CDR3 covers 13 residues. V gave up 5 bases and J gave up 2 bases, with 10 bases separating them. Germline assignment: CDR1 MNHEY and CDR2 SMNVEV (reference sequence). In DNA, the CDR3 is TGTGCCAGCAGTCCCGGGCTAACCTACGAGCAGTACTTC. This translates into CASSPGLTYEQYF.

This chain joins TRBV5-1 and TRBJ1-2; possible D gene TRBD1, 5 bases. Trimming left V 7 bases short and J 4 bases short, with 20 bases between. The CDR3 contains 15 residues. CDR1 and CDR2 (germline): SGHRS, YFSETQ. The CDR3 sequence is CASGLQAAGTYGYTF. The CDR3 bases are TGCGCCAGCGGGTTACAGGCGGCGGGGACCTATGGCTACACCTTC.

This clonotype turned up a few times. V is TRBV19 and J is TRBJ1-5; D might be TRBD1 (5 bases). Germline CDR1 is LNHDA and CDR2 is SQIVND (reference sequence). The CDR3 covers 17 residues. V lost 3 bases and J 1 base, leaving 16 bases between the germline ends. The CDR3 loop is CASSIALGVRSNQPQHF. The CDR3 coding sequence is TGTGCCAGTAGTATCGCATTGGGGGTGCGGAGCAATCAGCCCCAGCATTTT.

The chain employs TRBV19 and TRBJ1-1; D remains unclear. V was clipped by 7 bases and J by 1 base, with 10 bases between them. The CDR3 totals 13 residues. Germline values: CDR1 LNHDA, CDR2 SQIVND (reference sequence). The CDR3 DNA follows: TGTGCCAGTACCCCGCCCAAGAACACTGAAGCTTTCTTT. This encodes CASTPPKNTEAFF.

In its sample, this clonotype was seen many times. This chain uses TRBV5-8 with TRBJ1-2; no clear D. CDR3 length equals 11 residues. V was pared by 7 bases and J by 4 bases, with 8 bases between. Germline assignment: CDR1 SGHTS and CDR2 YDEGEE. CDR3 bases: TGTGCCAGCCGCGGGCCCTATGGCTACACCTTC. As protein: CASRGPYGYTF.

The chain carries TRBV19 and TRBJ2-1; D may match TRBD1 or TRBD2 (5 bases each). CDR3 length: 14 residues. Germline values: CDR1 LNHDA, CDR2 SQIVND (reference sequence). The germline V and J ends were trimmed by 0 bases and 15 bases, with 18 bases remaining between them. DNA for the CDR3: TGTGCCAGTAGTATAGATTTCCAGGGCCGGGATCTGTTCTTC. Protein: CASSIDFQGRDLFF.

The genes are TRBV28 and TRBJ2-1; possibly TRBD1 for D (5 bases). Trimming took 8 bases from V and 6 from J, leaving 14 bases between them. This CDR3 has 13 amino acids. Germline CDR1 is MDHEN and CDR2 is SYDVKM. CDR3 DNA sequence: TGTGCCAGCGTTCGTCAGGGATCCAATGAGCAGTTCTTC. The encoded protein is CASVRQGSNEQFF. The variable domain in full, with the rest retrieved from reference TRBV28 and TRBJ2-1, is DVKVTQSSRYLVKRTGEKVFLECVQDMDHENMFWYRQDPGLGLRLIYFSYDVKMKEKGDIPEGYSVSREKKERFSLILESASTNQTSMYLCASVRQGSNEQFFGPGTRLTVL.

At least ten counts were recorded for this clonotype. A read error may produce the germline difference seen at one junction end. The DNA for the CDR3 is TGTGCCAGCAGTAGGGAACAGCTGAACACTGTAGCTTTCTTT. This translates into CASSREQLNTVAFF. This chain links TRBV2 with TRBJ1-1; D ambiguous. This CDR3 region has 14 residues. Germline CDR1 and CDR2: SNHLY and FYNNEI. Using reference TRBV2 and TRBJ1-1 for the parts outside the CDR3, the full variable domain is EPEVTQTPSHQVTQMGQEVILRCVPISNHLYFYWYRQILGQKVEFLVSFYNNEISEKSEIFDDQFSVERPDGSNFTLKIRSTKLEDSAMYFCASSREQLNTVAFFGQGTRLTVV.

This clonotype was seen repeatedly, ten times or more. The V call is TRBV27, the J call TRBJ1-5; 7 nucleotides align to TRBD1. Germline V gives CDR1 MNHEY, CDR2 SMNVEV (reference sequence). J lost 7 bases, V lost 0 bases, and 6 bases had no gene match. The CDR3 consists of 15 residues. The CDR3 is CASSLSRQGGQPQHF. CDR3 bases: TGTGCCAGCAGTTTATCTCGACAGGGTGGGCAGCCCCAGCATTTT.

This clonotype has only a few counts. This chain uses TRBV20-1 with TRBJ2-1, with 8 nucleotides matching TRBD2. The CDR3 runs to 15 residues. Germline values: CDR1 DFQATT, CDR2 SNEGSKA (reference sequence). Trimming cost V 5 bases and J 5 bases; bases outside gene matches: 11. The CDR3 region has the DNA TGCAGTGCTTCCAACCTAGCGGGCGGTAACAATGAGCAGTTCTTC. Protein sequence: CSASNLAGGNNEQFF.